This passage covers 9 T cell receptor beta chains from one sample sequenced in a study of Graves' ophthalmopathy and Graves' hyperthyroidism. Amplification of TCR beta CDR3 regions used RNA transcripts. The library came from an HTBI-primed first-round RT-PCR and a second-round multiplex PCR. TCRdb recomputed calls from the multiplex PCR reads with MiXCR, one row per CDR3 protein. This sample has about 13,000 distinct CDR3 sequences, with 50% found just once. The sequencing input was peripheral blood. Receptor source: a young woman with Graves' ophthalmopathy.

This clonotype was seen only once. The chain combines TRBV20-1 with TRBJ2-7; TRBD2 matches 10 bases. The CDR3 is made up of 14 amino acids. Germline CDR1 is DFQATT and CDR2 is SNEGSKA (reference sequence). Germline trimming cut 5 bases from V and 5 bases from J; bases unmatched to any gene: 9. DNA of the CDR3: TGCAGTGCTTTTAGCGGGAGGCATTCGGACGAGCAGTACGTC. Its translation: CSAFSGRHSDEQYV.

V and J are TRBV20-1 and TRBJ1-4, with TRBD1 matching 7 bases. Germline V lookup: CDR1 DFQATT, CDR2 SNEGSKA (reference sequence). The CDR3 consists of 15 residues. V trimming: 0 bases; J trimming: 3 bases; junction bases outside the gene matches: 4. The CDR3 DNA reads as TGCAGTGCTAGAGATAACCAGGGGGCTAATGAAAAACTGTTTTTT. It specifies CSARDNQGANEKLFF.

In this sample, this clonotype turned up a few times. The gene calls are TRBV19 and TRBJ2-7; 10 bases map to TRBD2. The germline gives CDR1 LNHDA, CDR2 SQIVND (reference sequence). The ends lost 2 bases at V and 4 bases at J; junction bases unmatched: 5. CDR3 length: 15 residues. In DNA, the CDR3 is TGTGCCAGTAGTATAACCCCTAGCGGGAGTTACGAGCAGTACTTC. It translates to CASSITPSGSYEQYF.

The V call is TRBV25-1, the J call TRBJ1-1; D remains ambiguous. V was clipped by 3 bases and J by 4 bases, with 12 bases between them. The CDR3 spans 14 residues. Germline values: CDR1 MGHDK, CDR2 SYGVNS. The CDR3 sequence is CASSDLGPTTEAFF. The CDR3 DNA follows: TGTGCCAGCAGTGACCTAGGACCGACCACTGAAGCTTTCTTT.

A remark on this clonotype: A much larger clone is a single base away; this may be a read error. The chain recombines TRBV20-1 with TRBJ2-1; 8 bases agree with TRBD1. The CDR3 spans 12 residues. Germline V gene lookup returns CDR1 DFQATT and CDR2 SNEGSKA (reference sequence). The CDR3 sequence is CGASETGDEQFF. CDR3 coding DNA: TGCGGTGCTAGTGAGACAGGGGATGAGCAGTTCTTC.

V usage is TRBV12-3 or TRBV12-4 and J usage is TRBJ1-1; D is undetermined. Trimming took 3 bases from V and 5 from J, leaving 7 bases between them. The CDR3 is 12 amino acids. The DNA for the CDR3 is TGTGCCAGCAGTTTCTCGGTGACTGAAGCTTTCTTT. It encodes CASSFSVTEAFF.

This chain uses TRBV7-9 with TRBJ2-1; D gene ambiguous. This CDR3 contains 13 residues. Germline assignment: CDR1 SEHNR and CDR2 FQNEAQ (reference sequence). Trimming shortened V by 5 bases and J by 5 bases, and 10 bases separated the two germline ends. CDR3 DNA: TGTGCCAGCAGCCGAGGTGTTAACAATGAGCAGTTCTTC. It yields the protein CASSRGVNNEQFF.

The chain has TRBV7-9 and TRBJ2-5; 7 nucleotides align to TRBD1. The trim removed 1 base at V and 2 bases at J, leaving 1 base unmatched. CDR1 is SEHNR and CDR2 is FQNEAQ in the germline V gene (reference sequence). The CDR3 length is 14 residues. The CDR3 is CASSLGQGQETQYF. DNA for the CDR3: TGTGCCAGCAGCTTAGGACAGGGACAAGAGACCCAGTACTTC.

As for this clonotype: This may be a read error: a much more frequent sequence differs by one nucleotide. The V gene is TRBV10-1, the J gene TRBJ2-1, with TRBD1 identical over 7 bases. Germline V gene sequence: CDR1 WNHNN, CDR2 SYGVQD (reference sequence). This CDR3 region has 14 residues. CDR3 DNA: TGCGCCAGCTGTGAGTCGAGAGGGGGCAGTGAGCAGTTCTTC. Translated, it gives CASCESRGGSEQFF.